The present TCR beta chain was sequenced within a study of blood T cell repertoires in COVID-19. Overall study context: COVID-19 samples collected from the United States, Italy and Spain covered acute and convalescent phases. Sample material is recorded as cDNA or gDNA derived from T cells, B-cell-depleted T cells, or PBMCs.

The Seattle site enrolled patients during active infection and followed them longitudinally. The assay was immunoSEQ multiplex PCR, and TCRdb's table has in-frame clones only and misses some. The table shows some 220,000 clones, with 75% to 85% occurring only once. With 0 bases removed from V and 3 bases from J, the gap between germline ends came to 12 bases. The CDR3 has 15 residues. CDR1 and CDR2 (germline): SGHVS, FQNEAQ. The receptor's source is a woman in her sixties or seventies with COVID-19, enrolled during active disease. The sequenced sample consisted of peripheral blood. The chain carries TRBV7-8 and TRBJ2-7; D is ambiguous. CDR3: CASSLAELVNYEQYF. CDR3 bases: TGTGCCAGCAGCTTAGCGGAGCTAGTAAACTACGAGCAGTACTTC.